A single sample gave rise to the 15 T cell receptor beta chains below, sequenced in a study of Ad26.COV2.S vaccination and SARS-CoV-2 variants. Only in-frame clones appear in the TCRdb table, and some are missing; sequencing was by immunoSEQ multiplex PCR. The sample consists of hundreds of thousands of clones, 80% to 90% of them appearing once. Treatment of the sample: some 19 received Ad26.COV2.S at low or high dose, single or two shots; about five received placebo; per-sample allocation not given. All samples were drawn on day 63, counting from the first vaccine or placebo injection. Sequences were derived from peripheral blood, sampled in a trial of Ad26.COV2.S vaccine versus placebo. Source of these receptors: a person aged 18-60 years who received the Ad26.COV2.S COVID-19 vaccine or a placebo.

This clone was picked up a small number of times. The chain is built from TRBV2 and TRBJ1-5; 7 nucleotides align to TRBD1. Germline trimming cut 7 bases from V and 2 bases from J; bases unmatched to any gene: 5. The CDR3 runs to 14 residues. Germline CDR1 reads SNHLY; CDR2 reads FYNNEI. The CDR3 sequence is CASTTGTGNQPQHF. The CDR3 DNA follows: TGTGCCAGCACCACAGGGACAGGCAATCAGCCCCAGCATTTT.

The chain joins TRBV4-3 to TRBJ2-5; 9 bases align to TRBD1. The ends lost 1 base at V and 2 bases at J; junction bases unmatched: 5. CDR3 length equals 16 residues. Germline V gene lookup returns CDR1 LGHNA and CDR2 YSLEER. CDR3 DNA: TGCGCCAGCAGCCAAGGAATTGGGACAGGGCAAGAGACCCAGTACTTC. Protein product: CASSQGIGTGQETQYF.

The chain's CDR3 is CASRGTGSGNTIYF. DNA of the CDR3: TGTGCCAGCAGGGGGACAGGTTCTGGAAACACCATATATTTT. The chain has TRBV9 and TRBJ1-3, with TRBD1 matching 8 bases. The V and J ends lost 5 bases and 1 base, in that order; junction bases with no gene match: 2. Germline-derived CDR1 and CDR2 are SGDLS and YYNGEE. This CDR3 region has 14 residues.

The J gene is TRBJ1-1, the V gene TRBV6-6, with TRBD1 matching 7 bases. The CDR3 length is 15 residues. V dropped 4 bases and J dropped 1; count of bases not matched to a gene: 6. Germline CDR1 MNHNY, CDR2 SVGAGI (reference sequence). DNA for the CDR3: TGTGCCAGCAGTTCTAGGACAGGCCCGAACACTGAAGCTTTCTTT. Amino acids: CASSSRTGPNTEAFF.

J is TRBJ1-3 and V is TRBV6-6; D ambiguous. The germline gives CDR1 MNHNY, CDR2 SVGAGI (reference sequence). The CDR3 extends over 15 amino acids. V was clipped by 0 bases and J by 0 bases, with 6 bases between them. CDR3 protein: CASSYSGSSGNTIYF. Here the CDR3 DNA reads TGTGCCAGCAGTTACTCAGGCAGCTCTGGAAACACCATATATTTT.

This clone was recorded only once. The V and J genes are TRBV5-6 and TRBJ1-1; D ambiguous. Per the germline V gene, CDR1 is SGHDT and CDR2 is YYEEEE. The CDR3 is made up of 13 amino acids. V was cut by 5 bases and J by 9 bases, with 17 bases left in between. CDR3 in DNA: TGTGCCAGCAGTAGAGAATACCCGCCTAAAGCTTTCTTT. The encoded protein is CASSREYPPKAFF. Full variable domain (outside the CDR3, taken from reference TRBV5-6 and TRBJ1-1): DAGVTQSPTHLIKTRGQQVTLRCSPKSGHDTVSWYQQALGQGPQFIFQYYEEEERQRGNFPDRFSGHQFPNYSSELNVNALLLGDSALYLCASSREYPPKAFFGQGTRLTVV.

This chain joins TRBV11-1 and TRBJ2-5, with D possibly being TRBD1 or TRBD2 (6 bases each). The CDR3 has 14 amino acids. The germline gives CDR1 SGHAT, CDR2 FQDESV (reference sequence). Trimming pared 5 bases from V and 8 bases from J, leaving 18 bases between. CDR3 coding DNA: TGTGCCAGCAGCGTTAACAGGGTCGGGGGCACCCAGTACTTC. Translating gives CASSVNRVGGTQYF.

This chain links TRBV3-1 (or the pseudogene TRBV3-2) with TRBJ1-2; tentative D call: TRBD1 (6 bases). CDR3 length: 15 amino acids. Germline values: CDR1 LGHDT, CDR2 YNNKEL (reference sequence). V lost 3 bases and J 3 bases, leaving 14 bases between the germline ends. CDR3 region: CASSQGDNGYYGYTF. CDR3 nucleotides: TGTGCCAGCAGCCAGGGGGACAACGGGTACTATGGCTACACCTTC.

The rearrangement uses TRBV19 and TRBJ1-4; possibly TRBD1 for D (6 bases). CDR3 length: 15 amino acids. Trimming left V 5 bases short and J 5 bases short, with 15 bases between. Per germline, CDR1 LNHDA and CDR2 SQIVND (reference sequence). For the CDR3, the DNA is TGTGCCAGTAGTCCTCCAGGGGACGGAAATGAAAAACTGTTTTTT. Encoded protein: CASSPPGDGNEKLFF.

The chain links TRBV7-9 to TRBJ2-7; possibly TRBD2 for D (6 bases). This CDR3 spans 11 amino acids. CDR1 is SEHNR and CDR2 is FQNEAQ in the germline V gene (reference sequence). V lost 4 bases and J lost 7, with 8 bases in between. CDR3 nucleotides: TGTGCCAGCAGCTCCCTAGCGGAGCAGTACTTC. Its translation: CASSSLAEQYF.

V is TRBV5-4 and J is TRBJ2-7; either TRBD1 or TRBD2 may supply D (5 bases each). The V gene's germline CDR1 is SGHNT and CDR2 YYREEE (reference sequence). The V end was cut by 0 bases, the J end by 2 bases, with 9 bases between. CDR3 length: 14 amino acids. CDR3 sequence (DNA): TGTGCCAGCAGCTTGGGGGACGGTCCCTACGAGCAGTACTTC. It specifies CASSLGDGPYEQYF.

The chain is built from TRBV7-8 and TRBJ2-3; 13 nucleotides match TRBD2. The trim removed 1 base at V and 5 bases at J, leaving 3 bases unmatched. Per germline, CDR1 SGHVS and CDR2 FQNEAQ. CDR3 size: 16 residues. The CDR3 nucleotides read TGTGCCAGCAGCTTAGGGACTAGCGGGAGCGGAGATACGCAGTATTTT. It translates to CASSLGTSGSGDTQYF.

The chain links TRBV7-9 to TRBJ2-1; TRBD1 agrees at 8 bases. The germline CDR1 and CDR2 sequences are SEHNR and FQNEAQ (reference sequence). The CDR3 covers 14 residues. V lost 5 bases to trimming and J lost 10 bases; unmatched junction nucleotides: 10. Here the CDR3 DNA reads TGTGCCAGCAGCAAAGACAGGGGCAGAGTGGAGCAGTTCTTC. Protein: CASSKDRGRVEQFF.

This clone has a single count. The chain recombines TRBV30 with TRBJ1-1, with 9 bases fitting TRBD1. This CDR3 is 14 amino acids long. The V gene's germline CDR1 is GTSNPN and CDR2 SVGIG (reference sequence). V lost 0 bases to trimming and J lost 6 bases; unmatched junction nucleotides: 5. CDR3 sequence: CAWSVTGGRPEAFF. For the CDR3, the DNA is TGTGCCTGGAGTGTTACAGGGGGCCGTCCTGAAGCTTTCTTT.

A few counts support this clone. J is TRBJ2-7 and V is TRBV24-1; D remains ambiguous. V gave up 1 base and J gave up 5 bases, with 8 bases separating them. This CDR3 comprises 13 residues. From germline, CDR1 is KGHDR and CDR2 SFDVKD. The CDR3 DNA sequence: TGTGCCACCAGTGATTTTAACGGTAACGAGCAGTACTTC. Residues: CATSDFNGNEQYF.